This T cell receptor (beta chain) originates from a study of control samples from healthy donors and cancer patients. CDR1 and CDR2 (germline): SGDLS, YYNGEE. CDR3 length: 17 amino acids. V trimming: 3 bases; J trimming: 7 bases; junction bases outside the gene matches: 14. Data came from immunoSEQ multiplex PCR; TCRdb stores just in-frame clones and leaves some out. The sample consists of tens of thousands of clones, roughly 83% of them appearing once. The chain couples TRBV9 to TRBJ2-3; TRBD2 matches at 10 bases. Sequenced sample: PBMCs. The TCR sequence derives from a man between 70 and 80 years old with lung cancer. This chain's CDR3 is CASSALWASGGANTQYF. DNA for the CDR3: TGTGCCAGCAGCGCCCTCTGGGCAAGCGGGGGGGCGAATACGCAGTATTTT.